The 21 T cell receptor beta chains given below trace back to one sample, sequenced in a study of T cells after yellow fever vaccination. TCRdb called the 5' RACE reads again in MiXCR, with one record for every CDR3 protein. The data contain a few hundred thousand distinct CDR3 sequences, roughly 3.7% of them singletons. The sample consisted of PBMCs, taken 15 days after the yellow fever booster vaccination. The receptors were gathered from a man aged 18 to 35 who received the YFV17D yellow fever vaccine.

This clonotype was observed many times. The chain has TRBV7-9 and TRBJ1-1; TRBD1 agrees at 9 bases. V gave up 4 bases and J gave up 6 bases; unmatched junction bases: 9. Germline assignment: CDR1 SEHNR and CDR2 FQNEAQ (reference sequence). The CDR3 is 15 amino acids. The CDR3 region is CASSSQGAAGAEAFF. The CDR3 DNA is TGTGCCAGCAGCTCACAGGGGGCCGCGGGCGCTGAAGCTTTCTTT.

This clonotype was seen ten or more times. V usage is TRBV5-1 and J usage is TRBJ2-3; the match to TRBD2 covers 9 bases. Germline CDR1 reads SGHRS; CDR2 reads YFSETQ. The V and J ends lost 0 bases and 5 bases, in that order; junction bases with no gene match: 7. The CDR3 contains 16 residues. The CDR3 coding sequence is TGCGCCAGCAGCTTGGATTTAGCGGGGGCGGGAGATACGCAGTATTTT. As protein: CASSLDLAGAGDTQYF.

This clonotype was recorded many times. This sequence joins TRBV4-3 and TRBJ2-3; 8 bases align to TRBD2. Germline CDR1 LGHNA, CDR2 YSLEER. With V trimmed by 4 bases and J by 1 base, 13 bases remained unmatched. The CDR3 has 18 residues. The CDR3 is CASSRSAGGPLRTDTQYF. The CDR3 DNA sequence: TGCGCCAGCAGCCGATCGGCGGGGGGCCCTCTTCGCACAGATACGCAGTATTTT.

At least ten counts were recorded for this clonotype. The rearrangement joins TRBV11-2 to TRBJ2-1; D not certain. The ends were cut back, 1 base at V and 0 bases at J, with 13 bases in the middle. The germline CDR1 and CDR2 sequences are SGHAT and FQNNGV. The CDR3 has 17 amino acids. The chain's CDR3 is CASSLVGGDSSYNEQFF. CDR3 DNA sequence: TGTGCCAGCAGCTTAGTGGGCGGCGATAGCTCCTACAATGAGCAGTTCTTC.

This clonotype was counted at least ten times. V gene TRBV3-1 combines with J gene TRBJ2-5, with TRBD1 matching over 9 bases. Germline V gives CDR1 LGHDT, CDR2 YNNKEL (reference sequence). V trimming: 6 bases; J trimming: 3 bases; junction bases outside the gene matches: 2. This CDR3 region has 13 residues. As DNA, the CDR3 is TGTGCCAGCAGGCGACAGGGGGAAGAGACCCAGTACTTC. Protein: CASRRQGEETQYF.

The sample holds many counts of this clonotype. The V and J genes are TRBV12-3 or TRBV12-4 and TRBJ1-1; perhaps TRBD1 as D (5 bases). This CDR3 has 15 amino acids. Trimming removed 4 bases at V and 5 bases at J, with 17 bases between. CDR3 residues: CASSYIPGPATEAFF. The CDR3 DNA reads TGTGCCAGCAGTTACATACCGGGGCCGGCAACTGAAGCTTTCTTT.

This clonotype was counted at least ten times. This chain joins TRBV4-3 and TRBJ2-1; 7 bases fit TRBD2. Germline CDR1 is LGHNA and CDR2 is YSLEER. V dropped 0 bases and J dropped 1; count of bases not matched to a gene: 15. CDR3 length equals 20 residues. CDR3 loop: CASSQDAASGLLVSYNEQFF. For the CDR3, the DNA is TGCGCCAGCAGCCAAGATGCGGCTAGCGGACTCCTGGTATCCTACAATGAGCAGTTCTTC.

This clonotype was seen many times. In DNA form, the CDR3 reads TGTGCCAGCAGTGAACTGGGGGAGACAGATACGCAGTATTTT. As protein: CASSELGETDTQYF. V is TRBV6-1 and J is TRBJ2-3; D may match TRBD1 or TRBD2 (5 bases each). The CDR3 totals 14 residues. Germline V gene sequence: CDR1 MNHNS, CDR2 SASEGT. Trimming shortened V by 2 bases and J by 3 bases, and 9 bases separated the two germline ends.

At least ten counts were recorded for this clonotype. V gene TRBV20-1 combines with J gene TRBJ2-2; D remains unclear. The CDR3 consists of 11 residues. V lost 5 bases and J 10 bases, leaving 11 bases between the germline ends. Looked up from germline, CDR1 is DFQATT and CDR2 is SNEGSKA (reference sequence). In DNA, the CDR3 is TGCAGTGCTTTCCACATCGTGGAGCTGTTTTTT. This gives the protein CSAFHIVELFF.

At least ten counts were recorded for this clonotype. The chain couples TRBV7-2 to TRBJ1-6; TRBD1 might be the D (6 bases). Germline V lookup: CDR1 SGHTA, CDR2 FQGNSA. The CDR3 has 15 residues. The ends were cut back, 3 bases at V and 7 bases at J, with 13 bases in the middle. The CDR3: CASSLGAWANSPLHF. In DNA, the CDR3 is TGTGCCAGCAGCTTGGGGGCATGGGCCAATTCACCCCTCCACTTT.

This clonotype was detected ten times or more. The CDR3 sequence: CASWRRVETQYF. The CDR3 coding sequence is TGTGCCAGCTGGCGCAGGGTTGAGACCCAGTACTTC. The chain uses TRBV18 and TRBJ2-5; a possible D gene is TRBD1 (5 bases). The V gene's germline CDR1 is KGHSH and CDR2 LQKENI. This CDR3 comprises 12 residues. The V gene lost 7 bases and the J gene lost 5 bases, with 11 bases spanning the gap.

This clonotype was detected many times. The J gene is TRBJ1-5, the V gene TRBV18, with D hard to call. The CDR3 is 14 amino acids. Trimming removed 2 bases at V and 3 bases at J, with 8 bases between. Looked up from germline, CDR1 is KGHSH and CDR2 is LQKENI. The CDR3 region is CASSPESTNQPQHF. The CDR3 DNA reads TGTGCCAGCTCACCAGAATCCACCAATCAGCCCCAGCATTTT. Complete variable domain (other parts from reference TRBV18 and TRBJ1-5): NAGVMQNPRHLVRRRGQEARLRCSPMKGHSHVYWYRQLPEEGLKFMVYLQKENIIDESGMPKERFSAEFPKEGPSILRIQQVVRGDSAAYFCASSPESTNQPQHFGDGTRLSIL.

This clonotype was counted at least ten times. This chain uses TRBV30 with TRBJ2-3, with 7 bases lining up with TRBD2. V gave up 4 bases and J gave up 2 bases; unmatched junction bases: 12. This CDR3 contains 16 residues. Germline-derived CDR1 and CDR2 are GTSNPN and SVGIG (reference sequence). The CDR3 reads CAWTHPGGLHTDTQYF. Here the CDR3 DNA reads TGTGCCTGGACCCACCCGGGGGGACTACACACAGATACGCAGTATTTT.

This clonotype was found many times. This chain links TRBV7-2 with TRBJ2-3; D call uncertain. V lost 1 base and J 0 bases, leaving 11 bases between the germline ends. This CDR3 comprises 16 residues. The germline CDR1 and CDR2 sequences are SGHTA and FQGNSA. The chain's CDR3 is CASSLERRLSTDTQYF. The DNA of the CDR3 is TGTGCCAGCAGCTTAGAAAGGCGTCTGAGCACAGATACGCAGTATTTT.

Points on this clonotype: Given a much more abundant clone one base away, this may be a read error. The J gene is TRBJ2-3, the V gene TRBV20-1; 7 nucleotides line up with TRBD2. This CDR3 has 18 residues. After removal of 5 bases from V and 1 base from J, the junction contained 18 bases not matched to a gene. Germline loops: CDR1 DFQATT, CDR2 SNEGSKA (reference sequence). This CDR3 reads CSARIPRGSRGGTDTQYF. The CDR3 DNA reads as TGCAGTGCTCGTATCCCACGGGGGAGCCGGGGGGGCACAGATACGCAGTATTTT.

This clonotype showed up many times. The V call is TRBV7-2, the J call TRBJ2-7, with D possibly being TRBD1 or TRBD2 (5 bases each). Trimming stripped 5 bases from V and 2 bases from J, with 13 bases between. The CDR3 spans 14 residues. The germline CDR1 and CDR2 sequences are SGHTA and FQGNSA. The CDR3 protein is CASSLGMGAYEQYV. The DNA of the CDR3 is TGTGCCAGCAGCCTAGGGATGGGGGCCTACGAGCAGTACGTC.

This clonotype was picked up many times. The chain has TRBV9 and TRBJ2-3, with 8 bases aligning to TRBD2. The V and J ends lost 3 bases and 4 bases, in that order; junction bases with no gene match: 1. Germline CDR1 is SGDLS and CDR2 is YYNGEE. There are 13 residues in the CDR3. The DNA for the CDR3 is TGTGCCAGCAGCGCCGGGGGGGCAGATACGCAGTATTTT. Translating gives CASSAGGADTQYF. The whole variable domain, remainder taken from reference TRBV9 and TRBJ2-3, is DSGVTQTPKHLITATGQRVTLRCSPRSGDLSVYWYQQSLDQGLQFLIQYYNGEERAKGNILERFSAQQFPDLHSELNLSSLELGDSALYFCASSAGGADTQYFGPGTRLTVL.

This clonotype has just a few counts. J is TRBJ2-1 and V is TRBV11-3; 7 nucleotides line up with TRBD1. Trimming took 3 bases from V and 2 from J; bases not matched to a gene: 4. The CDR3 is 15 residues long. Germline CDR1 SGHNT, CDR2 YENEEA. For the CDR3, the DNA is TGTGCCAGCAGCTTGACAGGGAGACCCTACAATGAGCAGTTCTTC. This encodes CASSLTGRPYNEQFF.

The chain carries TRBV4-2 and TRBJ1-2; D is undetermined. The CDR3 has 13 residues. V gave up 0 bases and J gave up 8 bases, with 10 bases separating them. Germline values: CDR1 LGHNA, CDR2 YNFKEQ. The CDR3 region has the DNA TGTGCCAGCAGCCAAGATATAGTAGTAGGCTACACCTTC. Protein sequence: CASSQDIVVGYTF.

This clonotype was seen at least ten times. This sequence joins TRBV6-1 and TRBJ2-3, with D perhaps TRBD1 (6 bases). The CDR3 length is 16 residues. V dropped 2 bases and J dropped 1 base, with 13 bases sitting between them. Germline CDR1 reads MNHNS; CDR2 reads SASEGT. This CDR3 reads CASSENWGPGTDTQYF. The CDR3 DNA follows: TGTGCCAGCAGTGAAAATTGGGGGCCGGGCACAGATACGCAGTATTTT.

This clonotype was counted at least ten times. The V and J genes are TRBV20-1 and TRBJ1-5, with D possibly TRBD1 on 5 matching bases. Germline V lookup: CDR1 DFQATT, CDR2 SNEGSKA (reference sequence). CDR3 length equals 13 residues. The V end was cut by 4 bases, the J end by 5 bases, with 12 bases between. The chain's CDR3 is CSAKRGRDQPQHF. DNA of the CDR3: TGCAGTGCTAAACGGGGACGGGATCAGCCCCAGCATTTT.